This T cell receptor (beta chain) was obtained from a study of memory CD4+ T cells and cytomegalovirus serostatus. Trimming at V came to 4 bases and at J to 5 bases, leaving 7 bases not matched to a gene. This CDR3 region has 15 residues. The germline V gene encodes CDR1 SGHTS and CDR2 YDEGEE. Single viable CD3+CD4+CD8-CD45RO+ cells were sorted as the memory CD4+ T cells. Sequenced by immunoSEQ multiplex PCR; TCRdb stores in-frame clones only, minus some. In the table there are fewer than 40,000 clones, around three quarters of which are singletons. The receptor comes from an adult in good health and CMV-seropositive. Sequenced: memory CD4+ T cells from blood. This chain links TRBV5-8 with TRBJ1-4; TRBD1 matches at 8 bases. CDR3 in DNA: TGTGCCAGCAGCGATCGGACAGGGCAAAATGAAAAACTGTTTTTT. Its translation: CASSDRTGQNEKLFF. Variable domain in full (rest from reference TRBV5-8 and TRBJ1-4): EAGVTQSPTHLIKTRGQQATLRCSPISGHTSVYWYQQALGLGLQFLLWYDEGEERNRGNFPPRFSGRQFPNYSSELNVNALELEDSALYLCASSDRTGQNEKLFFGSGTQLSVL.